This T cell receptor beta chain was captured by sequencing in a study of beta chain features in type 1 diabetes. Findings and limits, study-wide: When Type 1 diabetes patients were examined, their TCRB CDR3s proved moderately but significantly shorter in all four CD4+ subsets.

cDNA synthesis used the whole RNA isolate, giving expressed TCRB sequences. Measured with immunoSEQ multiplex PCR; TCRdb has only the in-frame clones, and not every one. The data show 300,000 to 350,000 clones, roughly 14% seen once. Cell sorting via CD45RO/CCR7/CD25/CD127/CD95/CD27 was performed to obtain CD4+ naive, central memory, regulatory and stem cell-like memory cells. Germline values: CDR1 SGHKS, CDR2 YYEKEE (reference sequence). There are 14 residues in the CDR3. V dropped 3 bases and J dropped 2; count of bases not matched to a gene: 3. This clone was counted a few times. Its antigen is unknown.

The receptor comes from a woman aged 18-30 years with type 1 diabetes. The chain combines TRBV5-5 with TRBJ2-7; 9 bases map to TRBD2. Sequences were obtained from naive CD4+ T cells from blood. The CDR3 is CASSSRTSAYEQYF. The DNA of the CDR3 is TGTGCCAGCAGCTCCAGGACTAGCGCCTACGAGCAGTACTTC. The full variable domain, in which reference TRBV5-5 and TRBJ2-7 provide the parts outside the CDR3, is DAGVTQSPTHLIKTRGQQVTLRCSPISGHKSVSWYQQVLGQGPQFIFQYYEKEERGRGNFPDRFSARQFPNYSSELNVNALLLGDSALYLCASSSRTSAYEQYFGPGTRLTVT.